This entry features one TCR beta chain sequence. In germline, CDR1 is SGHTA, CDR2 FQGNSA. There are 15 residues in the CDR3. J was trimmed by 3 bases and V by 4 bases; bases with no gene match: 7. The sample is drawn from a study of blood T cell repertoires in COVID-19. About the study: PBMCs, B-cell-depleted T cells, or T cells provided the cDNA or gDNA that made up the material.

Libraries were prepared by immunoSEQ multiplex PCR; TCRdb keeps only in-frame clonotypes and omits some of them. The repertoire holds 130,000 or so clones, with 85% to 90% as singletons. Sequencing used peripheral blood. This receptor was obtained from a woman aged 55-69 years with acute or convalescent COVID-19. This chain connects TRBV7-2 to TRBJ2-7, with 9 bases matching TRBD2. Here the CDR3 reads CASSSPGLADYEQYF. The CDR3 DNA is TGTGCCAGCAGCTCTCCGGGACTAGCAGACTACGAGCAGTACTTC.